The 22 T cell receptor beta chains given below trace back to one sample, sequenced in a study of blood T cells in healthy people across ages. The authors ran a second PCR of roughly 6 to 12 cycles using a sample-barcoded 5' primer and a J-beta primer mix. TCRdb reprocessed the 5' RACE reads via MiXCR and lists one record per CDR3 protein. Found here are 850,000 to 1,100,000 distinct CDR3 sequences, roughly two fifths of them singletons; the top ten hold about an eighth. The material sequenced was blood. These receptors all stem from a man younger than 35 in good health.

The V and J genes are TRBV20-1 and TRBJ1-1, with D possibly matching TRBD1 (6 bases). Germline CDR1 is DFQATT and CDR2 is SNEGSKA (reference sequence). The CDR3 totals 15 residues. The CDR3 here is CRARDPGAMNTEAFF. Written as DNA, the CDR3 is TGCAGGGCACGGGACCCGGGGGCCATGAACACTGAAGCTTTCTTT.

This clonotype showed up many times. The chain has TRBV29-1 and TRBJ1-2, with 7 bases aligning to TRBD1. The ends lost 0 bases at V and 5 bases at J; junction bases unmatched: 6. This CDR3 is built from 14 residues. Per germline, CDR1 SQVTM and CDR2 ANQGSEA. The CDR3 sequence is CSVEEGQANYGYTF. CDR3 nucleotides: TGCAGCGTTGAAGAAGGACAGGCGAATTATGGCTACACCTTC. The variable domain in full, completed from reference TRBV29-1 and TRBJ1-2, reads SAVISQKPSRDICQRGTSLTIQCQVDSQVTMMFWYRQQPGQSLTLIATANQGSEATYESGFVIDKFPISRPNLTFSTLTVSNMSPEDSSIYLCSVEEGQANYGYTFGSGTRLTVV.

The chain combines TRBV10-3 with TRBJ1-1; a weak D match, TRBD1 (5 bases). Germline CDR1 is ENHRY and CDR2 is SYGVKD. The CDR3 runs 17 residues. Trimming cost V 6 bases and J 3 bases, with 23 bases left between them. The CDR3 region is CAISAVGPSREDTEAFF. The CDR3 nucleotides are TGTGCCATCAGCGCCGTGGGGCCCTCCCGGGAGGACACTGAAGCTTTCTTT.

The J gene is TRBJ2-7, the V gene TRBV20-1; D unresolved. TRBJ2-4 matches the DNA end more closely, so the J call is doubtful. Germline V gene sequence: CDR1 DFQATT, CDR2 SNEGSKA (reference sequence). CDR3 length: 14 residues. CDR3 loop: CSARDVASLNIQYF. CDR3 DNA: TGCAGTGCTAGAGATGTGGCCAGCCTGAACATTCAGTACTTC.

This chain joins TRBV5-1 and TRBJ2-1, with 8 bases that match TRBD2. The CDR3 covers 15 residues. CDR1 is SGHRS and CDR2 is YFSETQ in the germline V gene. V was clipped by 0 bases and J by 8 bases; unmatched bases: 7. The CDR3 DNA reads TGCGCCAGCAGCTTGGAGACTAGCGACGGCGATGAGCAGTTCTTC. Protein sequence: CASSLETSDGDEQFF. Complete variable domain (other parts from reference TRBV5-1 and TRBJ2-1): KAGVTQTPRYLIKTRGQQVTLSCSPISGHRSVSWYQQTPGQGLQFLFEYFSETQRNKGNFPGRFSGRQFSNSRSEMNVSTLELGDSALYLCASSLETSDGDEQFFGPGTRLTVL.

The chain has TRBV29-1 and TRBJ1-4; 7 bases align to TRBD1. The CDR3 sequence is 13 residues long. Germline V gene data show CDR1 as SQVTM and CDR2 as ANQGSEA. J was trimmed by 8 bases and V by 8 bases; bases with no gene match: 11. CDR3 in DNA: TGCAGCACCGAAGACAGGGCGGACGAAAAACTGTTTTTT. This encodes CSTEDRADEKLFF. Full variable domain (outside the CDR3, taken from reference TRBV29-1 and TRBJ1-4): SAVISQKPSRDICQRGTSLTIQCQVDSQVTMMFWYRQQPGQSLTLIATANQGSEATYESGFVIDKFPISRPNLTFSTLTVSNMSPEDSSIYLCSTEDRADEKLFFGSGTQLSVL.

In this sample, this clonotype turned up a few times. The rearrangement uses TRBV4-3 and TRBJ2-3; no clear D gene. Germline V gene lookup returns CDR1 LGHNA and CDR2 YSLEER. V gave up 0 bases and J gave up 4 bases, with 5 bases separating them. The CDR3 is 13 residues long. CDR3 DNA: TGCGCCAGCAGCCAAGACATGGCAGATACGCAGTATTTT. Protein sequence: CASSQDMADTQYF.

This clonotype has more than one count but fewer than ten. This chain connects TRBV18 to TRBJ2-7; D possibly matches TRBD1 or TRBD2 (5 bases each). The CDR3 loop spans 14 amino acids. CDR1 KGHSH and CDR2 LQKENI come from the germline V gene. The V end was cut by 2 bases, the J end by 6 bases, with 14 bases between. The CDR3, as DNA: TGTGCCAGCTCACCAACGGTTTTTGGGGGCGAGCAGTACTTC. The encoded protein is CASSPTVFGGEQYF.

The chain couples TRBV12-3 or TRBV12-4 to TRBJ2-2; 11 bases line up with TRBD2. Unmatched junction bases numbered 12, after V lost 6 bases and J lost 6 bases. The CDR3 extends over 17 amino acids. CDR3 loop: CASSRKGTSGGSGELFF. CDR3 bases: TGTGCCAGCAGCCGAAAGGGGACTAGCGGAGGCTCCGGGGAGCTGTTTTTT.

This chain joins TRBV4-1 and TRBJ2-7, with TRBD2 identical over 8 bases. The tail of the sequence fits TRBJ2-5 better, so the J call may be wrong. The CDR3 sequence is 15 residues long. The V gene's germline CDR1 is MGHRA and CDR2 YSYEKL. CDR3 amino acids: CASSQVGLAAETQYF. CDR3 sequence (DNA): TGCGCCAGCAGCCAAGTTGGACTAGCCGCGGAGACCCAGTACTTC.

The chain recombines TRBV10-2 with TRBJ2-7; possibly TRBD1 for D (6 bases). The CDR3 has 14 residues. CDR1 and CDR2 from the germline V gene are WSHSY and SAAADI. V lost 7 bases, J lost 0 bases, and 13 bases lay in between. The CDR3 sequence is CASKGTTVSYEQYF. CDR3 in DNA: TGCGCCAGCAAAGGGACAACCGTCTCCTACGAGCAGTACTTC.

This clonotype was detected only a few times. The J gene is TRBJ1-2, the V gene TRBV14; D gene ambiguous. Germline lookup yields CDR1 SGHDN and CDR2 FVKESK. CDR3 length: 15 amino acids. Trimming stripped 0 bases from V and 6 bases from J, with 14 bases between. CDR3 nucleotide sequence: TGTGCCAGCAGCCAAGATCGGAAGGGTTGGGATGGCTACACCTTC. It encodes CASSQDRKGWDGYTF.

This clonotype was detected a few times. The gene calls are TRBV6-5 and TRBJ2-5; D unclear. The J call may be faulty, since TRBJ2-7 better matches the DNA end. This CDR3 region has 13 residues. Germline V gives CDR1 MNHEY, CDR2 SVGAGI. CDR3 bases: TGTGCCAGCAGCTTGTTGCAGGTTGGCGAGCAGTACTTC. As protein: CASSLLQVGEQYF.

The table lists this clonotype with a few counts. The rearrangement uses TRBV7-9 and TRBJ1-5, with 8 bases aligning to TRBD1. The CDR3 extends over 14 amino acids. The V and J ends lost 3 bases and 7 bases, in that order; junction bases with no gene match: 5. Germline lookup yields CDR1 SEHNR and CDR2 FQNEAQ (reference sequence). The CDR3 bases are TGTGCCAGCAGCTTCGGACAGGGCCTACAGCCCCAGCATTTT. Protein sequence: CASSFGQGLQPQHF.

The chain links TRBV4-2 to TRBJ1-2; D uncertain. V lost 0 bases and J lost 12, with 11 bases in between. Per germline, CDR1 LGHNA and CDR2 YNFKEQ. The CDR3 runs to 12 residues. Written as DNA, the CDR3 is TGTGCCAGCAGCCAAGAATACGGGAGGAACACCTTC. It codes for CASSQEYGRNTF.

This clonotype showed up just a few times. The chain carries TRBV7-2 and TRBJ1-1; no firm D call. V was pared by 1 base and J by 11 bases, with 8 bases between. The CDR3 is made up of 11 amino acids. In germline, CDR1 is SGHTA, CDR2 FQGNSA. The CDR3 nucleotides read TGTGCCAGCAGCTTAGTAGGTCCCGCTTTCTTT. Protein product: CASSLVGPAFF.

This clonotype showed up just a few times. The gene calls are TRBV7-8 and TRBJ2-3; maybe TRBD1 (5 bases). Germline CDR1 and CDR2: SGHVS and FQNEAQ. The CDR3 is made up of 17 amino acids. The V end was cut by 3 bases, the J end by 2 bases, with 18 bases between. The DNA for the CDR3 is TGTGCCAGCAGCTTTGTCGTCGTCAGGGTATCCACAGATACGCAGTATTTT. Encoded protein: CASSFVVVRVSTDTQYF.

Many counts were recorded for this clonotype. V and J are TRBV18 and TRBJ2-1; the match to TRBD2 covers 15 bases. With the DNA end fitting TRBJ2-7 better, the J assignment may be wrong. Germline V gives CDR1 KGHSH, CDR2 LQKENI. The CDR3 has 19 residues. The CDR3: CASSPGLAGGQSSYNEQYF. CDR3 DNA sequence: TGTGCCAGCTCACCAGGACTAGCGGGGGGGCAGAGCTCCTACAATGAGCAGTACTTC.

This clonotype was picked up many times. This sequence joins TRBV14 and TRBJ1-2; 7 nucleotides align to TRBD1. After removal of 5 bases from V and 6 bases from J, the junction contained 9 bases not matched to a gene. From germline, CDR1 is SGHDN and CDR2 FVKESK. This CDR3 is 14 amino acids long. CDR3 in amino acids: CASSINYRGDGYTF. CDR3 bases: TGTGCCAGCAGCATCAACTACAGGGGAGATGGCTACACCTTC. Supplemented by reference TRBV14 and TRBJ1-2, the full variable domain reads EAGVTQFPSHSVIEKGQTVTLRCDPISGHDNLYWYRRVMGKEIKFLLHFVKESKQDESGMPNNRFLAERTGGTYSTLKVQPAELEDSGVYFCASSINYRGDGYTFGSGTRLTVV.

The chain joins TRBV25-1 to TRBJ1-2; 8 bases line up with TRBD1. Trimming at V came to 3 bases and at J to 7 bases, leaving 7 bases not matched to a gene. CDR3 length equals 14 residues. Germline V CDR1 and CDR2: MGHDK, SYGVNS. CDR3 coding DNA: TGTGCCAGCAGTGACCAGGACAGGGCGATTGGCTACACCTTC. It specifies CASSDQDRAIGYTF.

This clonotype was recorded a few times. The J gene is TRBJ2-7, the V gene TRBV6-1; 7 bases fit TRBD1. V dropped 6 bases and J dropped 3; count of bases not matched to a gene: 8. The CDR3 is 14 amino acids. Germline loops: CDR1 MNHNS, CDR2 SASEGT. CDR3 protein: CASRPGQILYEQYF. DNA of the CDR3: TGTGCCAGCAGGCCGGGACAGATTCTCTACGAGCAGTACTTC.

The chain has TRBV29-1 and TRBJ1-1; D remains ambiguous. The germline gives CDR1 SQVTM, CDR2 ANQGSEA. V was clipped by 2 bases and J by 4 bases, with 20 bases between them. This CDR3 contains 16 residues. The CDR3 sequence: CSVELLPRREGTEAFF. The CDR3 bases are TGCAGCGTTGAACTACTACCGAGGAGGGAGGGCACTGAAGCTTTCTTT.